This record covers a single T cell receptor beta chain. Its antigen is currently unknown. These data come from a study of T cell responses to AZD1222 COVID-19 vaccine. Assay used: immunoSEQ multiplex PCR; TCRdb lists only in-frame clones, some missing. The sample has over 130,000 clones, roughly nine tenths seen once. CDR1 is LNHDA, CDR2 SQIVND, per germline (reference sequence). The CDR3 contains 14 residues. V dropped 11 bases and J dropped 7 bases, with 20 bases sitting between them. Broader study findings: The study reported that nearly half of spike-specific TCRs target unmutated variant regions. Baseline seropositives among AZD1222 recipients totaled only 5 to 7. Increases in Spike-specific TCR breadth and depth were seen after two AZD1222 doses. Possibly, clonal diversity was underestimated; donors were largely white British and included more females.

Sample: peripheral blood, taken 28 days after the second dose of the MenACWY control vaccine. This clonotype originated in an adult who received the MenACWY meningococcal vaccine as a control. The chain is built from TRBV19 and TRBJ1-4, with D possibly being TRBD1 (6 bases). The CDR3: CAQRRGGDGEKLFF. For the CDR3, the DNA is TGTGCCCAAAGGAGAGGGGGGGACGGTGAAAAACTGTTTTTT. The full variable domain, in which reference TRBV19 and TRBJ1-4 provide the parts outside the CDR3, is DGGITQSPKYLFRKEGQNVTLSCEQNLNHDAMYWYRQDPGQGLRLIYYSQIVNDFQKGDIAEGYSVSREKKESFPLTVTSAQKNPTAFYLCAQRRGGDGEKLFFGSGTQLSVL.